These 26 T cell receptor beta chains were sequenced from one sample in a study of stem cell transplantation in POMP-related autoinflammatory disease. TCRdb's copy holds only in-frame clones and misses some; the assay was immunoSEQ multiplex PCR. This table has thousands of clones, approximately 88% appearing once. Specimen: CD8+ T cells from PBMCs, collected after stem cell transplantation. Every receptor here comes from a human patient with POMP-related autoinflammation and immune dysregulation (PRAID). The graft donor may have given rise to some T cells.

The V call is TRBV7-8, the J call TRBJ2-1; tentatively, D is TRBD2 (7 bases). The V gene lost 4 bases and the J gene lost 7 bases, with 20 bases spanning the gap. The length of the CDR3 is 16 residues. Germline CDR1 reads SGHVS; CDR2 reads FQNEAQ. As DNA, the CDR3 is TGTGCCAGCAGCTATCAAACAGGGAGGGTTAAGAATGAGCAGTTCTTC. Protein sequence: CASSYQTGRVKNEQFF. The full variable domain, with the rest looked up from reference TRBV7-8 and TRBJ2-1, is GAGVSQSPRYKVAKRGQDVALRCDPISGHVSLFWYQQALGQGPEFLTYFQNEAQLDKSGLPSDRFFAERPEGSVSTLKIQRTQQEDSAVYLCASSYQTGRVKNEQFFGPGTRLTVL.

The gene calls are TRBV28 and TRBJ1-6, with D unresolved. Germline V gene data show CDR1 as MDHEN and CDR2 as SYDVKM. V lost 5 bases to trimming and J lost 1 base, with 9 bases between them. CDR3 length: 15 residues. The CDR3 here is CASSPLGSYNSPLHF. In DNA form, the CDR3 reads TGTGCCAGCAGTCCCCTGGGTTCCTATAATTCACCCCTCCACTTT.

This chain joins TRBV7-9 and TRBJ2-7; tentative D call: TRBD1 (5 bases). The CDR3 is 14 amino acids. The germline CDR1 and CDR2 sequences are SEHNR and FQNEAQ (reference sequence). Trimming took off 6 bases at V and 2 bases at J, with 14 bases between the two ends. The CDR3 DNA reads TGTGCCAGCAGGTCGACAGAGATCCCCTACGAGCAGTACTTC. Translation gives CASRSTEIPYEQYF.

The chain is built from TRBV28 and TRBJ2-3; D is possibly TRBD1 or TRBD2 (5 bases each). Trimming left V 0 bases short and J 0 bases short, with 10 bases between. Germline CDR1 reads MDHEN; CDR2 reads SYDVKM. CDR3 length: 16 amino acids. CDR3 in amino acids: CASSLWWDASTDTQYF. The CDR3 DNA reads TGTGCCAGCAGTTTATGGTGGGACGCTAGCACAGATACGCAGTATTTT.

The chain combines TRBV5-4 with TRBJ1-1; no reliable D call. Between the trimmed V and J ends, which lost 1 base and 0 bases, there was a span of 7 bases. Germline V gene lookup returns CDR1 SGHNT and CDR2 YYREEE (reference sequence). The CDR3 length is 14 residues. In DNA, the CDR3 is TGTGCCAGCAGCTTGTCCGGGGTGAACACTGAAGCTTTCTTT. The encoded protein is CASSLSGVNTEAFF.

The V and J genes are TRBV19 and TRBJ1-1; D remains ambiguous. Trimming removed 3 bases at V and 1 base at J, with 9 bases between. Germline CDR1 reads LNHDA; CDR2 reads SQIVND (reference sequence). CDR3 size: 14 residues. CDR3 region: CASSILAGNTEAFF. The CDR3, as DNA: TGTGCCAGTAGTATCCTCGCGGGGAACACTGAAGCTTTCTTT.

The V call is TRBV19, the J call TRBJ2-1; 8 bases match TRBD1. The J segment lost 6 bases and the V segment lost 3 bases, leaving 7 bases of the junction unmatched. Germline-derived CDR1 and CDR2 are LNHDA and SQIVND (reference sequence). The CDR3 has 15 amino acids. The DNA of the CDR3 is TGTGCCAGTAGTATTATCCAGGGGGCTGTCAATGAGCAGTTCTTC. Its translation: CASSIIQGAVNEQFF.

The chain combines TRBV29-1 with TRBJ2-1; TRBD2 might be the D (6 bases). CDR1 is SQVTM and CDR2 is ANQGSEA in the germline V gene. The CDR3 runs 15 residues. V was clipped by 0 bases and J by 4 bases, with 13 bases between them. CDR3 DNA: TGCAGCGTTGAAGAGAGGCCGGGAGTGTACAATGAGCAGTTCTTC. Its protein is CSVEERPGVYNEQFF.

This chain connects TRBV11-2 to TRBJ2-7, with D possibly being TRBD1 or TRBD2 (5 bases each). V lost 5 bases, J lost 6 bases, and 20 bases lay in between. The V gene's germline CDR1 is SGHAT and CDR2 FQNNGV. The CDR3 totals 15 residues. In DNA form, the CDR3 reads TGTGCCAGCAGCCTAGGGACGGGACGGTTCCGCGAGCAGTACTTC. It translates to CASSLGTGRFREQYF.

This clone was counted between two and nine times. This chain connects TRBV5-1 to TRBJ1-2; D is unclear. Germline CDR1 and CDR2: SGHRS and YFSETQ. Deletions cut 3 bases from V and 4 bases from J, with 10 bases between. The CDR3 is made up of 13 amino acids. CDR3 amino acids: CASSYGEGYGYTF. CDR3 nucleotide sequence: TGCGCCAGCAGCTACGGGGAGGGCTATGGCTACACCTTC.

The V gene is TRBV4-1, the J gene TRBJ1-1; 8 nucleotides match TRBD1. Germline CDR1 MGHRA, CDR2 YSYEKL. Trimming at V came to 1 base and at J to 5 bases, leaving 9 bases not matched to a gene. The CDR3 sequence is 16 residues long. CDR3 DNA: TGCGCCAGCAGCCAAGCCCCTGGACAGGGTGGAACTGAAGCTTTCTTT. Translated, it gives CASSQAPGQGGTEAFF.

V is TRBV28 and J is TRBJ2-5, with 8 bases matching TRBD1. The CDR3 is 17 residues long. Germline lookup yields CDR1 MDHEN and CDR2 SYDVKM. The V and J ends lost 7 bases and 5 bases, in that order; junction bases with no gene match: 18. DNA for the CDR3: TGTGCCAGCAATGGCTTAGACAGGGGACCAGGTGGGGAGACCCAGTACTTC. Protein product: CASNGLDRGPGGETQYF.

The CDR3 sequence: CASSALGTGGQNIQYF. In DNA form, the CDR3 reads TGTGCCAGCAGCGCGCTCGGGACAGGGGGCCAAAACATTCAGTACTTC. The chain is built from TRBV11-2 and TRBJ2-4, with 12 nucleotides matching TRBD1. The ends lost 5 bases at V and 5 bases at J; junction bases unmatched: 7. The CDR3 has 16 amino acids. Germline values: CDR1 SGHAT, CDR2 FQNNGV.

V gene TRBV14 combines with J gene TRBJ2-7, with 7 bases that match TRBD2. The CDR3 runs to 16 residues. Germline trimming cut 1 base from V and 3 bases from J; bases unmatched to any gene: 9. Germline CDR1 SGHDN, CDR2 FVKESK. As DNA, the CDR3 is TGTGCCAGCAGCCAAGTTTGGGCGGGAGAGGACTACGAGCAGTACTTC. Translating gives CASSQVWAGEDYEQYF.

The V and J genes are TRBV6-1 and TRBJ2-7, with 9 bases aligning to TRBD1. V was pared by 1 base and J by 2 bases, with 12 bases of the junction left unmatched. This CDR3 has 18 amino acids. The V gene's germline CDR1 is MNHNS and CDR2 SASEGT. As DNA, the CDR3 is TGTGCCAGCAGTGAAGTTGAGGTGCGGGGACAGGGACCCTACGAGCAGTACGTC. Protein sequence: CASSEVEVRGQGPYEQYV.

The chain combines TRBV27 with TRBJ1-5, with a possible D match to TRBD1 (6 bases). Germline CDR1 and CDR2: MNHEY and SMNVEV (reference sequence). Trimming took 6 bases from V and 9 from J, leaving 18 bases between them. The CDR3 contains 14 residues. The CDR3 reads CASSMVGGWRPQHF. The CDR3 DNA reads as TGTGCCAGCAGCATGGTCGGGGGCTGGAGGCCCCAGCATTTT.

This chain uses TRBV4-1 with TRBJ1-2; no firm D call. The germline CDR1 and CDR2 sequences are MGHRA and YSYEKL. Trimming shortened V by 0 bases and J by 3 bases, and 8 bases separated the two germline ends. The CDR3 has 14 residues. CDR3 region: CASSQEGMDYGYTF. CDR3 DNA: TGCGCCAGCAGCCAAGAGGGGATGGACTATGGCTACACCTTC.

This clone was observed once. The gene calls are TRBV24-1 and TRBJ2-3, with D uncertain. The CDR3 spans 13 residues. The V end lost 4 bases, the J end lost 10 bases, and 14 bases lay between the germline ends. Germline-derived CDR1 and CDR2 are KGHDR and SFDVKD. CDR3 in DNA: TGTGCCACCAGTGACCGCCGGGCCCAGTCGCAGTATTTT. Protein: CATSDRRAQSQYF.

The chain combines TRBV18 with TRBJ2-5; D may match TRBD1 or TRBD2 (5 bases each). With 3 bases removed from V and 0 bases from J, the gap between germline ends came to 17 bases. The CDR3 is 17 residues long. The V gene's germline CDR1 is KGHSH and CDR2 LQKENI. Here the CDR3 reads CASSPHLGRIYQETQYF. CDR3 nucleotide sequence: TGTGCCAGCTCACCCCACCTGGGACGGATATACCAAGAGACCCAGTACTTC.

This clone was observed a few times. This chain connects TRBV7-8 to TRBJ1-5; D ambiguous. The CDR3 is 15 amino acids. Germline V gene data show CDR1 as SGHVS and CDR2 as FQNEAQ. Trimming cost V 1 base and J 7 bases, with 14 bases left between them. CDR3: CASSLGGAPGQPQHF. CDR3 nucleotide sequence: TGTGCCAGCAGCTTAGGGGGAGCCCCAGGACAGCCCCAGCATTTT.

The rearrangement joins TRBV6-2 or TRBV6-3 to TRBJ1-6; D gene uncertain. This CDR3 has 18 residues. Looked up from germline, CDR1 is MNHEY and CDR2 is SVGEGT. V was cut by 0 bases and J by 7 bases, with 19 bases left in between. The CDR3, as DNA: TGTGCCAGCAGTTACTCGATTGGCGGCTCAAATCCCAATTCACCCCTCCACTTT. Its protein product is CASSYSIGGSNPNSPLHF.

CDR3 DNA sequence: TGTGCCACCAGTGATTCTGGGACAGGGACAACTAATGAAAAACTGTTTTTT. Its protein is CATSDSGTGTTNEKLFF. V is TRBV24-1 and J is TRBJ1-4, with 9 positions matching TRBD1. The CDR3 spans 17 residues. Germline V lookup: CDR1 KGHDR, CDR2 SFDVKD. Trimming took 2 bases from V and 0 from J; bases not matched to a gene: 3.

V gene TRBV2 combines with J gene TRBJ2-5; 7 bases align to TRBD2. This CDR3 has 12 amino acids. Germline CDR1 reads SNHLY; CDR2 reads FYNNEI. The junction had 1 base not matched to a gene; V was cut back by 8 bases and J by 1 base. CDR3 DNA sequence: TGTGCCAGCCGCGGGGGCCAAGAGACCCAGTACTTC. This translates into CASRGGQETQYF.

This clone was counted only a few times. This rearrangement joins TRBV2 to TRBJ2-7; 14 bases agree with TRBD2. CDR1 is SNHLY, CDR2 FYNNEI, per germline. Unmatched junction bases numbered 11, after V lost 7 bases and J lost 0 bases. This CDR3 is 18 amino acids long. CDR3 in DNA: TGTGCCAGCATTCTCGGACTAGCGGGAGGCCTGAGCTCCTACGAGCAGTACTTC. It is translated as CASILGLAGGLSSYEQYF. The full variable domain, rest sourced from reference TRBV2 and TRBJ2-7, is EPEVTQTPSHQVTQMGQEVILRCVPISNHLYFYWYRQILGQKVEFLVSFYNNEISEKSEIFDDQFSVERPDGSNFTLKIRSTKLEDSAMYFCASILGLAGGLSSYEQYFGPGTRLTVT.

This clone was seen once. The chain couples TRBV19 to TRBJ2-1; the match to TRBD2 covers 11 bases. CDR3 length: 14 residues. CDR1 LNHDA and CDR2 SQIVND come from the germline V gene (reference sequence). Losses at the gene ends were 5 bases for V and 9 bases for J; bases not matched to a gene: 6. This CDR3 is CASSPWTSGSEQFF. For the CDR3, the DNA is TGTGCCAGTAGTCCATGGACTAGCGGGTCTGAGCAGTTCTTC. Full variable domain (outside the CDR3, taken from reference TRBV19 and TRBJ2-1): DGGITQSPKYLFRKEGQNVTLSCEQNLNHDAMYWYRQDPGQGLRLIYYSQIVNDFQKGDIAEGYSVSREKKESFPLTVTSAQKNPTAFYLCASSPWTSGSEQFFGPGTRLTVL.

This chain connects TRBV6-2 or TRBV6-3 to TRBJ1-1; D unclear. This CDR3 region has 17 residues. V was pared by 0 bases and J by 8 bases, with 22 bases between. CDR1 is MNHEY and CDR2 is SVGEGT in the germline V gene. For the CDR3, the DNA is TGTGCCAGCAGTTACTCGAAGCCCTTCGGAGTGCCTCGCGAAGCTTTCTTT. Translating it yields CASSYSKPFGVPREAFF.